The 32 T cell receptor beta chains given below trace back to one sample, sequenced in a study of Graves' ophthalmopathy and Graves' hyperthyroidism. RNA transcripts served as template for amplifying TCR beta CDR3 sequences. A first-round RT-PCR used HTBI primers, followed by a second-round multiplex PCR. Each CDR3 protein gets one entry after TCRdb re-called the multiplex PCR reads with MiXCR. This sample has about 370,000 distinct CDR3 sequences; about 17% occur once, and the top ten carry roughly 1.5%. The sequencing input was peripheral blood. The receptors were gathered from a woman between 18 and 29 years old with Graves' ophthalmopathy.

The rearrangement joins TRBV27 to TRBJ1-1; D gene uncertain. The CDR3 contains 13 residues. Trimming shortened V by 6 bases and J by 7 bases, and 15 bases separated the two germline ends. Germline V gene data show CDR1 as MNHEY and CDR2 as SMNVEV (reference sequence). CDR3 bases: TGTGCCAGCAGCAATACCGTTCGGGGTGAAGCTTTCTTT. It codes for CASSNTVRGEAFF.

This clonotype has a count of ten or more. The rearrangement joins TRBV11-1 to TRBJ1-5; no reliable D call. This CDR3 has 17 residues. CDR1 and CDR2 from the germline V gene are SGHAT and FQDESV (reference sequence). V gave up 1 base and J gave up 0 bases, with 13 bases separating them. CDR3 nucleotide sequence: TGTGCCAGCAGCTTAGGAAGGGATCCCTATAGCAATCAGCCCCAGCATTTT. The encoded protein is CASSLGRDPYSNQPQHF. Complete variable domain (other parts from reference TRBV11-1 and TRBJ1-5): EAEVAQSPRYKITEKSQAVAFWCDPISGHATLYWYRQILGQGPELLVQFQDESVVDDSQLPKDRFSAERLKGVDSTLKIQPAELGDSAMYLCASSLGRDPYSNQPQHFGDGTRLSIL.

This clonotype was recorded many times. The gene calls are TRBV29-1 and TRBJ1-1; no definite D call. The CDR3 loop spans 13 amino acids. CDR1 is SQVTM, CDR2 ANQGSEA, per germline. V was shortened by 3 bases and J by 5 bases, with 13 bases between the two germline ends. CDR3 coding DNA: TGCAGCGTTGATGGTCCAAAGAGAACTGAAGCTTTCTTT. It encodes CSVDGPKRTEAFF. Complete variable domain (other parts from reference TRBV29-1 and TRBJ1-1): SAVISQKPSRDICQRGTSLTIQCQVDSQVTMMFWYRQQPGQSLTLIATANQGSEATYESGFVIDKFPISRPNLTFSTLTVSNMSPEDSSIYLCSVDGPKRTEAFFGQGTRLTVV.

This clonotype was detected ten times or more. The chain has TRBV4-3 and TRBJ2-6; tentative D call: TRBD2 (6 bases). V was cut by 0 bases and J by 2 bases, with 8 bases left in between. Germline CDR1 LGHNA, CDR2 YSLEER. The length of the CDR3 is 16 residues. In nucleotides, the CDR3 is TGCGCCAGCAGCCAAGATGCGGGGACTGGGGCCAACGTCCTGACTTTC. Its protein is CASSQDAGTGANVLTF.

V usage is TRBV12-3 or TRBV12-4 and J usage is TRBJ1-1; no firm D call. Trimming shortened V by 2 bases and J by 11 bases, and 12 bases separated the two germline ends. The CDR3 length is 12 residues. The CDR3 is CASSLPPGNAFF. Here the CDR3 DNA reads TGTGCCAGCAGTTTACCCCCGGGGAATGCTTTCTTT.

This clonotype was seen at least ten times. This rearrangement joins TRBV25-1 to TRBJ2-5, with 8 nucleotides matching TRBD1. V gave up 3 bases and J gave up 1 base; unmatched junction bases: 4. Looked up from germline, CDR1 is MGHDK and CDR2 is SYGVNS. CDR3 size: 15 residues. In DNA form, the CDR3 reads TGTGCCAGCAGTGAGATGACAGGGGCCCAAGAGACCCAGTACTTC. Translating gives CASSEMTGAQETQYF.

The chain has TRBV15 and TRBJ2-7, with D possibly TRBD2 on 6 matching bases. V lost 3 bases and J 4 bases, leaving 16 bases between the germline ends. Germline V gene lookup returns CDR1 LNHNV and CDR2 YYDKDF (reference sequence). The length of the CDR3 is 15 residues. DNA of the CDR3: TGTGCCACCAGCAGTTACACCCGGGAGCCTTACGAGCAGTACTTC. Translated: CATSSYTREPYEQYF.

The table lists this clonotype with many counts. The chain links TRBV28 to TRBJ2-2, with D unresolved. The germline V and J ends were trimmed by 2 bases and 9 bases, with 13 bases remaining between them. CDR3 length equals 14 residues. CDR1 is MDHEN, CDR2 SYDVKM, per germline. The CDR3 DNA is TGTGCCAGCAGTTTACCCCTTGCCCAGAGGGAGCTGTTTTTT. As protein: CASSLPLAQRELFF.

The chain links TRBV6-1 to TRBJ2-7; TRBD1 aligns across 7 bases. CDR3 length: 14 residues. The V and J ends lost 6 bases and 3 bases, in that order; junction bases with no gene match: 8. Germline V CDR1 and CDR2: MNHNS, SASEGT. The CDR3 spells CASRAGTAIYEQYF. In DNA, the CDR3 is TGTGCCAGCAGGGCCGGGACAGCGATCTACGAGCAGTACTTC.

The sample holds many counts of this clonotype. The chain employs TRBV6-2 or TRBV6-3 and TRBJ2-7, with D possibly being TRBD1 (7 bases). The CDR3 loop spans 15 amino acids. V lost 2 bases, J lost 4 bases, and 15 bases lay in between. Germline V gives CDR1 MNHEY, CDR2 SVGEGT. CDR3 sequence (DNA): TGTGCCAGCAGTTACGATATGGCAGGGGGGTACGAGCAGTACTTC. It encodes CASSYDMAGGYEQYF.

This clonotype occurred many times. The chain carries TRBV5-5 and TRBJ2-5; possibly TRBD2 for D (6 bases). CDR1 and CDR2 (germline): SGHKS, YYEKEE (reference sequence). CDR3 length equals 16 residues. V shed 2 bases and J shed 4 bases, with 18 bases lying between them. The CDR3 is CASSFSGWREVETQYF. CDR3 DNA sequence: TGTGCCAGCAGCTTCTCGGGTTGGCGGGAAGTAGAGACCCAGTACTTC. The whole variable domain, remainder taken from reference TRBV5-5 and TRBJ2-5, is DAGVTQSPTHLIKTRGQQVTLRCSPISGHKSVSWYQQVLGQGPQFIFQYYEKEERGRGNFPDRFSARQFPNYSSELNVNALLLGDSALYLCASSFSGWREVETQYFGPGTRLLVL.

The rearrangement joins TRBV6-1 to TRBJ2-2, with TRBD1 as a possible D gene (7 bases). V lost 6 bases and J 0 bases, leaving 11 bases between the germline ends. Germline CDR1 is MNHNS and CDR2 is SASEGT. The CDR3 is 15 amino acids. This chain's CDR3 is CASRQGRSNTGELFF. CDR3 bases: TGTGCCAGCAGACAGGGGAGGTCGAACACCGGGGAGCTGTTTTTT.

The CDR3 bases are TGTGCCAGCAGCAGACAAAACTCCTACGAGCAGTACTTC. It is translated as CASSRQNSYEQYF. This chain connects TRBV6-1 to TRBJ2-7; D unresolved. V was clipped by 6 bases and J by 0 bases, with 9 bases between them. The CDR3 consists of 13 residues. The germline V gene has CDR1 MNHNS and CDR2 SASEGT.

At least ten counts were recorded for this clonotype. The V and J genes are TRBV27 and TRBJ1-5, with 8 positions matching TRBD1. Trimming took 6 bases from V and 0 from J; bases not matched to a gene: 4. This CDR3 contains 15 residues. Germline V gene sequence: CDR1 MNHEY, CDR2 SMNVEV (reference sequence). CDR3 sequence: CASSRTGYSNQPQHF. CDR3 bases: TGTGCCAGCAGCCGGACAGGGTATAGCAATCAGCCCCAGCATTTT.

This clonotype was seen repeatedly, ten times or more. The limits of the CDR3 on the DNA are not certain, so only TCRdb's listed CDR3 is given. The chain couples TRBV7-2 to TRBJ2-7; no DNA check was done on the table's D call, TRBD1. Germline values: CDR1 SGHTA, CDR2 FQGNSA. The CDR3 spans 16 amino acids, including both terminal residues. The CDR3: CASSFGPGQGGYEQYF.

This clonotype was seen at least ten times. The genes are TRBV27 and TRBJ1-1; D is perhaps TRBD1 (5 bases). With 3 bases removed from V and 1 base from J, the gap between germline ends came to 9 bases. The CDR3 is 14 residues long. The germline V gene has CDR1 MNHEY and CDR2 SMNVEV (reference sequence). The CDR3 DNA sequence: TGTGCCAGCAGTTTCGGGACCGCGAACACTGAAGCTTTCTTT. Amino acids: CASSFGTANTEAFF.

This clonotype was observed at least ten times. The CDR3 DNA reads TGTGCCAGCAGACTACAGGGTGGTAAGCAGTACTTC. This codes for CASRLQGGKQYF. V and J are TRBV6-1 and TRBJ2-7; D perhaps matches TRBD1 (6 bases). Germline loops: CDR1 MNHNS, CDR2 SASEGT. This CDR3 contains 12 residues. V dropped 6 bases and J dropped 8 bases, with 14 bases sitting between them.

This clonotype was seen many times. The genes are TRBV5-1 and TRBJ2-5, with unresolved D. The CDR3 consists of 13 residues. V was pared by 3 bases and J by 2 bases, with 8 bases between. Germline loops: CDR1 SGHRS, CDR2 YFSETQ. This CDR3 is CASSSAPQETQYF. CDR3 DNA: TGCGCCAGCAGCTCGGCCCCACAAGAGACCCAGTACTTC.

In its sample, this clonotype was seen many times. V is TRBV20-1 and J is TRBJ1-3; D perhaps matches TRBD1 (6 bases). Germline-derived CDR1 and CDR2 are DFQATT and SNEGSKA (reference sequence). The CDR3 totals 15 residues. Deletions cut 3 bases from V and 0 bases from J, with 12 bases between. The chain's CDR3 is CSARPDRPSGNTIYF. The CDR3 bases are TGCAGTGCTAGGCCCGACAGGCCCTCTGGAAACACCATATATTTT.

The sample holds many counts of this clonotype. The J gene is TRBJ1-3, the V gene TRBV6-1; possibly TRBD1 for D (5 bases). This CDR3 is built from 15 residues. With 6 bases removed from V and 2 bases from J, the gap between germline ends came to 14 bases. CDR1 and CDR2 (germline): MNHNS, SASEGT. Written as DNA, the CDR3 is TGTGCCAGCAGGGGGGGGAGAATCCCTGGAAACACCATATATTTT. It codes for CASRGGRIPGNTIYF.

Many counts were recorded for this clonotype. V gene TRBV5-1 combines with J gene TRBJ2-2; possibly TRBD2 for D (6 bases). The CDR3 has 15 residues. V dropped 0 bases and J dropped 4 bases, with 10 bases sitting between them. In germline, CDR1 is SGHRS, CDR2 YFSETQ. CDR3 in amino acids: CASSLGLGSTGELFF. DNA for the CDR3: TGCGCCAGCAGCTTGGGACTAGGGAGCACCGGGGAGCTGTTTTTT.

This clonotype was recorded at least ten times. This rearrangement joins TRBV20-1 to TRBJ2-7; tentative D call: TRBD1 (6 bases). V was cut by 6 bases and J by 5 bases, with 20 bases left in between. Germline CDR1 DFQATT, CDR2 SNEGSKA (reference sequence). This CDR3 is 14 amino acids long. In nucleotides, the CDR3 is TGCAGTGCCGCCAACTCTGCAGGGGCCAACGAGCAGTACTTC. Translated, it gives CSAANSAGANEQYF.

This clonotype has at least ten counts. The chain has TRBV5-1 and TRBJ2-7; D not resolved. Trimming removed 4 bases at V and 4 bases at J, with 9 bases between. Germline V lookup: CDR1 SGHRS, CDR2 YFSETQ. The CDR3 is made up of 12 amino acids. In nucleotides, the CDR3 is TGCGCCAGCAGCGATAACGTATACGAGCAGTACTTC. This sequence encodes CASSDNVYEQYF. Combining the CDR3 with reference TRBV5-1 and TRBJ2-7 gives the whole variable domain KAGVTQTPRYLIKTRGQQVTLSCSPISGHRSVSWYQQTPGQGLQFLFEYFSETQRNKGNFPGRFSGRQFSNSRSEMNVSTLELGDSALYLCASSDNVYEQYFGPGTRLTVT.

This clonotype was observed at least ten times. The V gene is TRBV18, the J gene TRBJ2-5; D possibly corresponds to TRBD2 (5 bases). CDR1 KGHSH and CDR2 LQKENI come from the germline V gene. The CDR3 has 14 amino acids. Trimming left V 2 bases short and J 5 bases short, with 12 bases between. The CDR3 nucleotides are TGTGCCAGCTCACCATTAGAGGGTGTGGAGACCCAGTACTTC. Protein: CASSPLEGVETQYF.

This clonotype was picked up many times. CDR3 in amino acids: CSARTQGYEQYF. The CDR3 DNA reads as TGCAGTGCTAGAACACAAGGCTACGAGCAGTACTTC. This chain uses TRBV20-1 with TRBJ2-7; D not certain. This CDR3 contains 12 residues. Germline V lookup: CDR1 DFQATT, CDR2 SNEGSKA (reference sequence). V was shortened by 2 bases and J by 3 bases, with 8 bases between the two germline ends.

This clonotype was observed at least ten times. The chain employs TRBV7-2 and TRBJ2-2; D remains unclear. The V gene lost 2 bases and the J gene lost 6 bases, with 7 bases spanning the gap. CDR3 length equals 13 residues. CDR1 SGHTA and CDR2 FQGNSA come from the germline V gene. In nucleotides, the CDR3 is TGTGCCAGCAGCTTAAAGTTGGCCGGGGAGCTGTTTTTT. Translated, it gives CASSLKLAGELFF. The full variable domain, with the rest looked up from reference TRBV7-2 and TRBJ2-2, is GAGVSQSPSNKVTEKGKDVELRCDPISGHTALYWYRQSLGQGLEFLIYFQGNSAPDKSGLPSDRFSAERTGGSVSTLTIQRTQQEDSAVYLCASSLKLAGELFFGEGSRLTVL.

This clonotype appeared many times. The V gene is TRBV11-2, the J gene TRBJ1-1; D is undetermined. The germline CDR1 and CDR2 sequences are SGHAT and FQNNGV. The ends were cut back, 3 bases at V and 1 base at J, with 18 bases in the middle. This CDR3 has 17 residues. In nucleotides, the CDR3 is TGTGCCAGCAGCTTTCGGCCGCTACCCTTGGCGAACACTGAAGCTTTCTTT. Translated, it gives CASSFRPLPLANTEAFF.

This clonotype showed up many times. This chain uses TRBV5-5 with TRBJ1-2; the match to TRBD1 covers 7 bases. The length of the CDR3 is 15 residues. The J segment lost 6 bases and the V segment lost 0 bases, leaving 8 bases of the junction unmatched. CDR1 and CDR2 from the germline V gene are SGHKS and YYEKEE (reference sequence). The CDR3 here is CASSLGGPQGDGYTF. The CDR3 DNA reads TGTGCCAGCAGCTTGGGGGGGCCCCAGGGGGATGGCTACACCTTC.

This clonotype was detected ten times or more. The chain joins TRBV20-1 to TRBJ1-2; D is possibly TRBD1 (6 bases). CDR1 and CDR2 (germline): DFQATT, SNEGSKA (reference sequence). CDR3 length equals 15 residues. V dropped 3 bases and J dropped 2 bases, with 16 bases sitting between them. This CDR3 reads CSASQARGGNYGYTF. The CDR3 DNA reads TGCAGTGCTAGTCAGGCGAGGGGGGGCAACTATGGCTACACCTTC.

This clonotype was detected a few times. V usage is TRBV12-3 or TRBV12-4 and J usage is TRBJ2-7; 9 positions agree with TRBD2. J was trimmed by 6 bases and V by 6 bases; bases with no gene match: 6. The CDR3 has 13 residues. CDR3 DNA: TGTGCCAGCAGCTCTAGCGGGATAGTCGAGCAGTACTTC. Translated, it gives CASSSSGIVEQYF.

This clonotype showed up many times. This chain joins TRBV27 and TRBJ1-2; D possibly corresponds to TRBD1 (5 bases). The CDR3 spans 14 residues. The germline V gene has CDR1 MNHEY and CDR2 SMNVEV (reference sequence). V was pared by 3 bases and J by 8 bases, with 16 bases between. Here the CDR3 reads CASSFTGTPVGYTF. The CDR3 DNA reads TGTGCCAGCAGTTTTACAGGCACCCCCGTAGGCTACACCTTC.

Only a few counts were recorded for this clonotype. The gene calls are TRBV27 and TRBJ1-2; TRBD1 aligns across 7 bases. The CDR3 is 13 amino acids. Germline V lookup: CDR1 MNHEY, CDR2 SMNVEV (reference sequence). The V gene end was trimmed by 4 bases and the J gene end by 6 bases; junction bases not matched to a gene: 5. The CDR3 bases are TGTGCCAGCAGTTCAGGGGGTAGGAATGGCTACACCTTC. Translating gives CASSSGGRNGYTF.